Listed here are 8 T cell receptor beta chains from one sample, sequenced in a study of blood T cell repertoires in COVID-19 (dated by TCRdb to the early 2020s). The library was built by means of the immunoSEQ multiplex PCR assay. As stored in TCRdb, this immuneACCESS dataset retains in-frame rearrangements with V and J assigned. A fraction of the clones does not appear; measured against another copy, unresolved V genes explain less than half of the discrepancy, and the remainder lacks a known reason. The sample table shows 110,000 or so clones, and approximately 85% are seen once. In total, the top ten clones hold just over 5.5% of the sample. The sample consisted of peripheral blood. The source of these receptors is a woman aged 60-70 years with COVID-19, enrolled during active disease.

The sample holds a few counts of this clone. This chain links TRBV15 with TRBJ2-1, with a weak D call TRBD2 (7 bases). The CDR3 runs 17 residues. From germline, CDR1 is LNHNV and CDR2 YYDKDF (reference sequence). With 5 bases removed from V and 3 bases from J, the gap between germline ends came to 20 bases. CDR3 DNA sequence: TGTGCCACCAGCCGTTCTGCGGGGGCCTTTATCTACAATGAGCAGTTCTTC. It is translated as CATSRSAGAFIYNEQFF.

The chain links TRBV19 to TRBJ2-4; 8 bases line up with TRBD2. This CDR3 has 17 amino acids. Trimming took 1 base from V and 5 from J; bases not matched to a gene: 10. Per the germline V gene, CDR1 is LNHDA and CDR2 is SQIVND (reference sequence). Written as DNA, the CDR3 is TGTGCCAGTAGTATAGTCTTCGGGGGGGTTATCCAAAACATTCAGTACTTC. Protein sequence: CASSIVFGGVIQNIQYF. The entire variable domain, with the rest obtained from reference TRBV19 and TRBJ2-4, is as follows: DGGITQSPKYLFRKEGQNVTLSCEQNLNHDAMYWYRQDPGQGLRLIYYSQIVNDFQKGDIAEGYSVSREKKESFPLTVTSAQKNPTAFYLCASSIVFGGVIQNIQYFGAGTRLSVL.

The chain carries TRBV7-2 and TRBJ1-2, with a weak D call TRBD1 (5 bases). This CDR3 contains 12 residues. Germline V gives CDR1 SGHTA, CDR2 FQGNSA. Trimming took 5 bases from V and 8 from J, leaving 12 bases between them. The CDR3 region has the DNA TGTGCCAGCAGCACAGGACCGGGCGGCTACACCTTC. Residues: CASSTGPGGYTF.

This clone was observed a single time. The V call is TRBV3-1 (or the pseudogene TRBV3-2), the J call TRBJ2-7; TRBD1 is a possible D gene (5 bases). The CDR3 runs to 15 residues. Germline V lookup: CDR1 LGHDT, CDR2 YNNKEL (reference sequence). Trimming left V 4 bases short and J 6 bases short, with 19 bases between. The CDR3 nucleotides are TGTGCCAGCAGCCGAGACTTTTCAGGGTCGGGCGAGCAGTACTTC. Protein: CASSRDFSGSGEQYF.

J is TRBJ1-1 and V is TRBV12-3 or TRBV12-4; the D is unclear. The germline V and J ends were trimmed by 3 bases and 7 bases, with 6 bases remaining between them. This CDR3 is built from 11 residues. The CDR3: CASSFGGEAFF. CDR3 sequence (DNA): TGTGCCAGCAGTTTCGGCGGTGAAGCTTTCTTT.

The chain uses TRBV18 and TRBJ1-1, with 7 nucleotides matching TRBD1. Germline assignment: CDR1 KGHSH and CDR2 LQKENI. Trimming removed 3 bases from V and 1 base from J; junction bases left unmatched: 5. The CDR3 covers 15 residues. The CDR3 loop is CASSPRDRGNTEAFF. The CDR3 coding sequence is TGTGCCAGCTCACCTCGGGACAGAGGGAACACTGAAGCTTTCTTT.

This chain uses TRBV3-1 (or the pseudogene TRBV3-2) with TRBJ1-2; no clear D. The V and J ends lost 1 base and 8 bases respectively, with 17 bases between them. Germline values: CDR1 LGHDT, CDR2 YNNKEL (reference sequence). This CDR3 has 15 residues. The CDR3 is CASSQGRRSRKGYTF. In DNA form, the CDR3 reads TGTGCCAGCAGCCAAGGGAGGAGGAGCAGGAAAGGCTACACCTTC.

This clone was seen at least ten times. This sequence joins TRBV10-3 and TRBJ2-7; TRBD2 might be the D (5 bases). The CDR3 has 16 amino acids. Germline assignment: CDR1 ENHRY and CDR2 SYGVKD. V lost 0 bases and J 4 bases, leaving 16 bases between the germline ends. CDR3 loop: CAISESTRRTSYEQYF. CDR3 DNA sequence: TGTGCCATCAGTGAGTCGACTCGGAGGACTTCGTACGAGCAGTACTTC.